The source of this T cell receptor (beta chain) is a study of human T cells and chemical hapten exposure. Notes on the study in general: The number of TCRs over 1 in 1000 frequency stayed unchanged after DPC.

The CDR3 extends over 12 amino acids. V lost 7 bases to trimming and J lost 6 bases, with 13 bases between them. The germline gives CDR1 MNHNS, CDR2 SASEGT. Indicated time point: healthy volunteer bleed at 6 weeks. Blood, whole and unfractionated, served as the source for total RNA extraction. Concerning this clonotype: No antigen is known for it.

Single cDNA molecules in the library carried unique molecular identifiers attached during preparation. The authors' processing: Counting gave a median of around 100,000 TCRs per sample, with values ranging from about 23,224 to 690,600. TCRdb called the RACE reads again in MiXCR, with one record for every CDR3 protein. These V and J calls rely on TCRdb rather than the paper's analysis. The sample includes approximately 81,000 distinct CDR3 sequences, 7% to 9% seen only once; the top ten take around 1.4%. The chain couples TRBV6-1 to TRBJ2-7, with TRBD2 as a possible D gene (5 bases). The TCR originated in a male donor in good health. Some clones in this sample may be carry-over from other donors' samples. The sequencing sample was made of whole blood. The CDR3 is CASTRPGSEQYF. DNA for the CDR3: TGTGCCAGCACCCGACCGGGGTCCGAGCAGTACTTC.